This entry lists 19 T cell receptor beta chains sequenced from one sample in a study of T-cell reconstitution after alpha-beta-depleted transplantation in children (dated by TCRdb to the mid-2010s). Library generation was performed with PCR. Reads for this sample came from an Illumina HiSeq 2500. To normalize quantification of the TCRbeta repertoire, the TCR libraries were built with molecular barcoding that relied on unique molecular identifiers. The raw public reads went through TCRdb reprocessing: fastp at Q25, MiXCR clone calling, in-frame beta chains kept. Records with the same CDR3 protein are collapsed into one entry carrying the most frequent genes and DNA. This sample gives fewer than 250,000 distinct CDR3 sequences in total; roughly 15% of them show up just once. Jointly, the top ten make up about 39% of the sample. According to the study, the label for this sample's treatment or condition signals: allogeneic hematopoietic cell transplantation with graft depleted of TCRalphabeta T cells and CD19 B cells.

Source: PBMCs, mostly from graft donor cells, taken 360 days after TCRalphabeta/CD19-depleted stem cell transplant. These receptors came from a male patient between 2 and 10 years old who had a stem cell transplant for acute lymphoblastic leukemia, so the T cells may come from the graft donor.

The chain uses TRBV5-4 and TRBJ1-6, with D tentatively TRBD1 (5 bases). V gave up 0 bases and J gave up 14 bases, with 12 bases separating them. The CDR3 has 13 amino acids. The V gene's germline CDR1 is SGHNT and CDR2 YYREEE (reference sequence). CDR3 nucleotides: TGTGCCAGCAGCTTGGCCGGGAGGGGAACCCTCCACTTT. Translating gives CASSLAGRGTLHF.

This chain connects TRBV6-1 to TRBJ2-2; possible D gene TRBD1, 6 bases. The length of the CDR3 is 15 residues. CDR1 is MNHNS and CDR2 is SASEGT in the germline V gene. The V end was cut by 5 bases, the J end by 6 bases, with 16 bases between. In nucleotides, the CDR3 is TGTGCCAGCAGTCCGCCTAGGGGGAGAGCCGGGGAGCTGTTTTTT. Protein product: CASSPPRGRAGELFF.

This clonotype was seen many times. This chain uses TRBV5-1 with TRBJ2-1; D not certain. V lost 1 base to trimming and J lost 8 bases, with 7 bases between them. The CDR3 runs 12 residues. Germline V CDR1 and CDR2: SGHRS, YFSETQ. The chain's CDR3 is CASSLLTHEQFF. The CDR3 DNA sequence: TGCGCCAGCAGCTTGTTGACCCATGAGCAGTTCTTC.

This clonotype was seen more than once but under ten times. The CDR3 DNA reads as TGTGCCATCAGTGACGGCAGGAACACTGAAGCTTTCTTT. Its translation: CAISDGRNTEAFF. This rearrangement joins TRBV10-3 to TRBJ1-1, with D unresolved. Germline CDR1 ENHRY, CDR2 SYGVKD. The CDR3 totals 13 residues. V gave up 3 bases and J gave up 1 base, with 6 bases separating them.

The rearrangement joins TRBV18 to TRBJ2-3; D gene unclear. Trimming pared 3 bases from V and 3 bases from J, leaving 7 bases between. Germline V gene sequence: CDR1 KGHSH, CDR2 LQKENI. The CDR3 contains 13 residues. CDR3 region: CASSPDLTDTQYF. CDR3 in DNA: TGTGCCAGCTCACCGGATCTGACAGATACGCAGTATTTT.

The V gene is TRBV3-1, the J gene TRBJ1-2, with 11 bases fitting TRBD1. The CDR3 runs 18 residues. Germline trimming cut 0 bases from V and 4 bases from J; bases unmatched to any gene: 10. Germline lookup yields CDR1 LGHDT and CDR2 YNNKEL (reference sequence). The CDR3 loop reads CASSQDIIWDRGAYGYTF. CDR3 DNA: TGTGCCAGCAGCCAAGATATAATTTGGGACAGGGGGGCCTATGGCTACACCTTC.

The rearrangement links TRBV5-1 to TRBJ2-3; 9 bases are shared with TRBD1. The germline gives CDR1 SGHRS, CDR2 YFSETQ. The CDR3 spans 15 residues. The trim removed 2 bases at V and 6 bases at J, leaving 7 bases unmatched. The CDR3 region is CASSFTGGWRDTQYF. The CDR3 DNA is TGCGCCAGCAGCTTCACAGGGGGCTGGAGGGATACGCAGTATTTT.

The J gene is TRBJ1-1, the V gene TRBV29-1; D is possibly TRBD1 (6 bases). Germline lookup yields CDR1 SQVTM and CDR2 ANQGSEA. The CDR3 runs 13 residues. V was trimmed by 6 bases and J by 0 bases, leaving 11 bases between them. The CDR3 region has the DNA TGCAGCGTGACACAGGGTATGAACACTGAAGCTTTCTTT. It yields the protein CSVTQGMNTEAFF.

This clonotype was seen a handful of times. The J gene is TRBJ1-5, the V gene TRBV20-1; 7 bases agree with TRBD1. The CDR3 extends over 12 amino acids. Germline V gene lookup returns CDR1 DFQATT and CDR2 SNEGSKA (reference sequence). J was trimmed by 4 bases and V by 4 bases; bases with no gene match: 1. The CDR3 protein is CSATGGNQPQHF. Here the CDR3 DNA reads TGCAGTGCTACAGGGGGGAATCAGCCCCAGCATTTT.

The CDR3 region has the DNA TGTGCCAGCAGTTGGGACCCGGGACAGAGCTCCTACGAGCAGTACTTC. As protein: CASSWDPGQSSYEQYF. This chain links TRBV27 with TRBJ2-7; 7 nucleotides align to TRBD1. The germline V gene has CDR1 MNHEY and CDR2 SMNVEV (reference sequence). The CDR3 consists of 16 residues. The trim removed 4 bases at V and 0 bases at J, leaving 9 bases unmatched.

This sequence joins TRBV5-1 and TRBJ2-1; 11 bases fit TRBD2. CDR1 and CDR2 (germline): SGHRS, YFSETQ. Trimming cost V 4 bases and J 10 bases; bases outside gene matches: 10. This CDR3 is built from 15 residues. The CDR3 bases are TGCGCCAGCAGCCAACCTACTAGCGGGAGCGAGGAGCAGTTCTTC. This gives the protein CASSQPTSGSEEQFF. The whole variable domain, remainder taken from reference TRBV5-1 and TRBJ2-1, is KAGVTQTPRYLIKTRGQQVTLSCSPISGHRSVSWYQQTPGQGLQFLFEYFSETQRNKGNFPGRFSGRQFSNSRSEMNVSTLELGDSALYLCASSQPTSGSEEQFFGPGTRLTVL.

V and J are TRBV12-3 or TRBV12-4 and TRBJ1-1, with a weak D call TRBD1 (6 bases). V gave up 3 bases and J gave up 5 bases, with 10 bases separating them. This CDR3 spans 13 amino acids. The CDR3 DNA reads TGTGCCAGCAGTTTTGAAAGGGGGACTGAAGCTTTCTTT. It specifies CASSFERGTEAFF.

In its sample, this clonotype was seen a few times. The chain uses TRBV7-2 and TRBJ2-6; D unclear. The CDR3 is 15 amino acids. Looked up from germline, CDR1 is SGHTA and CDR2 is FQGNSA. Trimming left V 0 bases short and J 5 bases short, with 8 bases between. The CDR3 here is CASSLAGNRANVLTF. The CDR3 DNA sequence: TGTGCCAGCAGCTTAGCTGGGAACAGGGCCAACGTCCTGACTTTC.

A remark on this clonotype: This may arise from a read error, as a much more abundant clone is one base away. No conserved phenylalanine or tryptophan is present at the end of the CDR3, so a read error is the likely explanation. Because the CDR3's place on the DNA is in doubt, the DNA is left out and the CDR3 is given as listed by TCRdb. This chain uses TRBV7-9 with TRBJ2-7; the D call of TRBD1 is as the table states it, not checked on the DNA. The CDR3 comprises 12 residues, both ends counted. Germline V gene data show CDR1 as SEHNR and CDR2 as FQNEAQ (reference sequence). CDR3 protein: CASSLAPGSQVL.

This sequence joins TRBV14 and TRBJ1-1; D unclear. This CDR3 contains 14 residues. The V gene's germline CDR1 is SGHDN and CDR2 FVKESK. V lost 3 bases and J 0 bases, leaving 8 bases between the germline ends. The CDR3 sequence: CASSQRRLNTEAFF. CDR3 DNA: TGTGCCAGCAGCCAGCGCCGGTTGAACACTGAAGCTTTCTTT.

The sample holds many counts of this clonotype. CDR3 bases: TGTGCCAGCAGTTCCCCTAGCGGGGGAGGCACAGATACGCAGTATTTT. Residues: CASSSPSGGGTDTQYF. The V call is TRBV6-5, the J call TRBJ2-3, with 10 bases identical to TRBD2. CDR1 is MNHEY, CDR2 SVGAGI, per germline. The CDR3 loop spans 16 amino acids. With V trimmed by 4 bases and J by 1 base, 5 bases remained unmatched.

This chain links TRBV15 with TRBJ2-7, with D possibly called TRBD1 or TRBD2 (5 bases each). V was shortened by 4 bases and J by 9 bases, with 16 bases between the two germline ends. CDR1 is LNHNV, CDR2 YYDKDF, per germline (reference sequence). The CDR3 is made up of 13 amino acids. The CDR3 spells CATSTDPGRRQYF. CDR3 coding DNA: TGTGCCACCAGCACAGACCCGGGACGTCGGCAGTACTTC. The variable domain in full, completed from reference TRBV15 and TRBJ2-7, reads DAMVIQNPRYQVTQFGKPVTLSCSQTLNHNVMYWYQQKSSQAPKLLFHYYDKDFNNEADTPDNFQSRRPNTSFCFLDIRSPGLGDTAMYLCATSTDPGRRQYFGPGTRLTVT.

The chain joins TRBV27 to TRBJ1-1, with D possibly TRBD1 on 5 matching bases. CDR3 size: 15 residues. Germline CDR1 is MNHEY and CDR2 is SMNVEV (reference sequence). V was trimmed by 6 bases and J by 3 bases, leaving 17 bases between them. CDR3: CASSTIWGVDTEAFF. CDR3 nucleotide sequence: TGTGCCAGCAGCACAATTTGGGGCGTGGACACTGAAGCTTTCTTT.

Only a few counts were recorded for this clonotype. The chain carries TRBV6-2 or TRBV6-3 and TRBJ2-7, with TRBD2 as a possible D gene (5 bases). Germline assignment: CDR1 MNHEY and CDR2 SVGEGT. The CDR3 loop spans 14 amino acids. The ends were cut back, 6 bases at V and 0 bases at J, with 12 bases in the middle. This chain's CDR3 is CASRTQRSSYEQYF. CDR3 in DNA: TGTGCCAGCAGAACCCAGCGGAGCTCCTACGAGCAGTACTTC.